The subject of this entry is one T cell receptor beta chain. Its antigen is unknown. Base qualities are not recorded, but no much larger clone differs from it by a single base. The entry originates in a study of shared clonotypes between healthy human individuals (dated by TCRdb to about 2020). Study-wide context: The cohort comprised a couple of women and three men aged 18 to 49 years. For each donor, CD4 naive and CD4 memory were each run on three plates, CD8 naive on two plates, and CD8 memory on one plate. Leukapheresis yielded between about 0.85 and 9.5 billion PBMCs per donor. Different laboratories and diverse techniques were used to prepare libraries and sequence TCR repertoires, to increase sequencing depth and limit assay-specific biases. To estimate repertoire size and how much clonotypes are shared between individuals, the study performed deep sequencing of blood TCR repertoires from about five healthy adults.

The CDR3 holds 13 amino acids from the cysteine to the phenylalanine. Just CDR3 DNA is preserved here, 39 bases in frame from base 1. As encoded in the germline V gene, CDR1 is SNHLY while CDR2 is FYNNEI. V has 8 bases trimmed and J has 0 bases trimmed; junction bases matching no gene number 0. Findings and caveats that apply to the study as a whole: Sampling was limited to blood, and TCR repertoires in tissue likely differ from TCR repertoires in blood. Across a handful of donors, approximately 5% of naive CD4, approximately 3.5% of naive CD8, roughly 2.2% of memory CD4, and 0.4% to 0.45% of memory CD8 clonotypes were shared. Rarefaction of sorted-subset datasets indicated incomplete sequencing despite the large sequencing depth. Because the study included only a small number of donors, the genetic and exposure-history diversity represented was limited. Pairwise subsampling indicated that sequencing depth was expected to affect the degree of clonotype sharing among donors. Naive subsets generally had larger estimated clonotype richness than memory subsets did. Higher generation probabilities were observed for clonotypes shared by all four sorted-subset donors than for non-shared clonotypes.

Using the deep immunoSEQ assay, TCR CDR3 regions were amplified from genomic DNA by multiplex PCR. Genomic DNA extracted from each cell subset was distributed evenly over all wells of several immunoSEQ 96-well plates, and each plate served as one replicate. For sorted subsets, each replicate PCR was loaded with around 200 ng genomic DNA, equivalent to roughly 30,000 T cell genomes. The purified libraries were quantified using a Qubit 3.0 fluorometer, sized with a Bioanalyzer 2100, and then quantified again using the KAPA Library Quantification kit. A separate single-read 150-cycle Illumina NextSeq 550 flow cell was used to sequence each immunoSEQ 96-well plate. The source study handled its data this way. Because the immunoSEQ output included only junctional sequences and no quality scores, the filtering could not be the same as the filtering used for full-length reads. Sequences were annotated with PyIR, a Python wrapper for IgBLAST v1.9, and V/J genes and CDR3 were assigned using IMGT germline references. Reads with weak V/J assignments (E-value above 1e-6), missing CDR3, stop codons, out-of-frame junctions, or ambiguous translated residues were removed. V3J clonotypes were defined as sequences sharing an identical inferred V gene, J gene, and CDR3 amino acid sequence. Percentage overlap between repertoires was computed as shared unique clonotypes divided by the size of the smaller repertoire. Three approaches were used to assess repertoire richness: RTK rarefaction, the Chao1 estimator, and Recon v2.1 estimates of unobserved clonotypes. Generation probabilities for all TCRbeta clonotypes obtained by the gDNA method from a handful of donors were computed using OLGA. TCRdb took over this immuneACCESS table, retaining in-frame rearrangements with V and J assigned. Such tables are incomplete; in checked studies, under half of the missing clones stem from an unresolved V gene, and the remainder is unexplained. The DNA was the basis for D and trimming; V, J and clone size are from that table. The sample table holds a few million clones, of which around 90% were seen once. The top ten hold around 0.14% of the sample.

The donors were healthy, HIV-negative adults who had no recently reported acute infections or vaccinations. Only Caucasian adults living in Nashville, Tennessee, USA were represented among the donors. Magnetic negative selection was used to enrich CD4+ T cells, after which naive cells were positively selected on CD45RA and the negative fraction became the memory subset. After blood collection by leukapheresis, PBMCs were isolated using Ficoll-Histopaque density gradient centrifugation and then cryopreserved in the vapor phase of liquid nitrogen. Analytical flow cytometry was used to check the purity and quantity of every magnetically sorted T cell population. Each sorted fraction had its genomic DNA isolated and then quantified by UV absorbance on a Nanodrop 2000c.

Sequencing input: naive CD4+ T cells sorted from blood. The cell subset or site label on this specimen signifies: CD45RA+ positively selected. This receptor chain uses TRBV2 and TRBJ1-2; 10 junctional bases match TRBD1. This clonotype was sampled from a man younger than 30 in good health. The CDR3 reads as follows: CASGTGANYGYTF. The DNA sequence is given as TGTGCCAGCGGGACAGGGGCTAACTATGGCTACACCTTC. The full variable domain, with segments outside the CDR3 supplied by the reference TRBV2 and TRBJ1-2 proteins, appears as EPEVTQTPSHQVTQMGQEVILRCVPISNHLYFYWYRQILGQKVEFLVSFYNNEISEKSEIFDDQFSVERPDGSNFTLKIRSTKLEDSAMYFCASGTGANYGYTFGSGTRLTVV.